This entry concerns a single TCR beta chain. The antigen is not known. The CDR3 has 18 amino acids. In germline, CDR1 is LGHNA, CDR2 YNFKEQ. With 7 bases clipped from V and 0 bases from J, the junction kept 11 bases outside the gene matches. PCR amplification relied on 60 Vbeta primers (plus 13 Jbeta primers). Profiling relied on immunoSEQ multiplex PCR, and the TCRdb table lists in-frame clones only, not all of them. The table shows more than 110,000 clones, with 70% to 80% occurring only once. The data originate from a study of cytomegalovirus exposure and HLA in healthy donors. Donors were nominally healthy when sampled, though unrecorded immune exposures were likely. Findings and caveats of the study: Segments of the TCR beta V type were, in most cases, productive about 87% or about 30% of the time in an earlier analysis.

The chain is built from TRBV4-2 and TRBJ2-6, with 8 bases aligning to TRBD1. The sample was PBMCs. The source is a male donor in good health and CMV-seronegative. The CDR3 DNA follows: TGTGCCAGCAATCCAGACCGGGACAGGCCCTCTGGGGCCAACGTCCTGACTTTC. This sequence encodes CASNPDRDRPSGANVLTF.